A selection of T cell receptor beta chains follows, all from one sample in a study of a mutant IDH1 vaccine in newly diagnosed glioma. Using immunoSEQ multiplex PCR, the repertoire was profiled, and TCRdb retains in-frame clones only, with some absent. The data contain about 54,000 clones, under 90% of them singletons. No antigen has been assigned to these receptors. Sequences were derived from PBMCs, sampled from a glioma patient whose treatment included an IDH1 peptide vaccine. These receptors originate from a woman aged 18-35 years with glioma. Both conserved end residues are part of each CDR3. Each record gives: D gene, J gene, V gene, clone size, CDR3 protein, CDR3 DNA. The D gene is left open where the match is weak. Size tells how often a clone was seen (once, few, many) or the class of an expanded clone, and some rows leave it out.

.,TRBJ2-5,TRBV29-1,.,CSVGGVGGGLTQYF,TGCAGCGTTGGAGGGGTTGGAGGTGGATTAACCCAGTACTTC
TRBD1,TRBJ1-1,TRBV2,.,CASRDRMNTEAFF,TGTGCCAGCAGGGACAGGATGAACACTGAAGCTTTCTTT
.,TRBJ2-1,TRBV2,.,CASSETGSSYNEQFF,TGTGCCAGCAGTGAAACGGGAAGCTCCTACAATGAGCAGTTCTTC
.,TRBJ2-7,TRBV18,.,CASSPGRVSYEQYF,TGTGCCAGCTCACCGGGACGGGTGTCCTACGAGCAGTACTTC
TRBD1,TRBJ1-6,TRBV29-1,.,CSVKTGRDNSPLHF,TGCAGCGTTAAGACAGGGAGGGATAATTCACCCCTCCACTTT
TRBD1,TRBJ2-7,TRBV6-6,.,CASSRQGPEQYF,TGTGCCAGCAGCCGACAGGGCCCGGAGCAGTACTTC
.,TRBJ1-5,TRBV19,.,CASSTKGFTNQPQHF,TGTGCCAGTAGTACTAAAGGATTCACAAATCAGCCCCAGCATTTT
.,TRBJ1-3,TRBV9,.,CASSATATGSSGNTIYF,TGTGCCAGCAGCGCGACAGCCACTGGAAGCTCTGGAAACACCATATATTTT
.,TRBJ1-5,TRBV27,once,CASSLSGGGRPQHF,TGTGCCAGCAGTTTGAGTGGGGGGGGAAGGCCCCAGCATTTT
.,TRBJ1-2,TRBV19,.,CASSAWDGANYGYTF,TGTGCCAGTAGTGCCTGGGACGGTGCTAACTATGGCTACACCTTC
.,TRBJ2-3,TRBV18,.,CASSPYQSTDTQYF,TGTGCCAGCTCACCATATCAGAGCACAGATACGCAGTATTTT
TRBD1,TRBJ1-2,TRBV2,.,CAIPGQGPANYGYTF,TGTGCCATCCCGGGACAGGGGCCTGCTAACTATGGCTACACCTTC
.,TRBJ1-5,TRBV11-2,.,CASSLEARGRGNQPQHF,TGTGCCAGCAGCTTAGAGGCCAGGGGTCGGGGCAATCAGCCCCAGCATTTT
.,TRBJ1-5,TRBV10-3,.,CAISEGSRDNQPQHF,TGTGCCATCAGTGAGGGGAGCAGGGACAATCAGCCCCAGCATTTT
TRBD2,TRBJ2-3,TRBV5-1,once,CASSLAASGSLSDTQYF,TGCGCCAGCAGCTTGGCCGCTAGCGGGAGTCTATCAGATACGCAGTATTTT
.,TRBJ2-3,TRBV10-3,.,CAIRSGVSTDTQYF,TGTGCCATCAGGTCAGGGGTTAGCACAGATACGCAGTATTTT
.,TRBJ1-2,TRBV2,.,CASSEEAGYTF,TGTGCCAGCAGTGAAGAGGCTGGCTACACCTTC
.,TRBJ2-3,TRBV5-6,.,CASSLKLFTDTQYF,TGTGCCAGCAGCTTAAAGCTCTTCACAGATACGCAGTATTTT
.,TRBJ1-4,TRBV7-6,.,CASSQGTREGEKLFF,TGTGCCAGCAGCCAGGGGACAAGGGAGGGTGAAAAACTGTTTTTT
TRBD1,TRBJ2-5,TRBV10-1,.,CASSELGQQETQYF,TGCGCCAGCAGTGAGTTGGGACAGCAAGAGACCCAGTACTTC
.,TRBJ2-2,TRBV19,few,CASRQKGQGTTGELFF,TGTGCCAGTAGGCAGAAGGGGCAGGGAACGACCGGGGAGCTGTTTTTT
.,TRBJ1-3,TRBV27,.,CASSFLGTGNTIYF,TGTGCCAGCAGTTTTTTGGGGACTGGAAACACCATATATTTT
TRBD1,TRBJ1-1,TRBV5-6,.,CASSLAPGQSNTEAFF,TGTGCCAGCAGCTTGGCACCGGGACAGTCGAACACTGAAGCTTTCTTT
.,TRBJ1-5,TRBV6-6,.,CASMMSFSNQPQHF,TGTGCCAGCATGATGAGTTTTAGCAATCAGCCCCAGCATTTT
.,TRBJ1-4,TRBV5-5,.,CASSLGQNEKLFF,TGTGCCAGCAGCCTCGGACAGAACGAAAAACTGTTTTTT
TRBD1,TRBJ2-1,TRBV5-4,.,CASRRQGRLYNEQFF,TGTGCCAGCAGAAGACAGGGACGCCTTTACAATGAGCAGTTCTTC
.,TRBJ2-7,TRBV30,.,CAWSVRGSYGQYF,TGTGCCTGGAGTGTACGAGGTTCCTACGGGCAGTACTTC
.,TRBJ1-3,TRBV5-1,.,CASSSYPGNTIYF,TGCGCCAGCAGCTCTTATCCTGGAAACACCATATATTTT
TRBD2,TRBJ2-1,TRBV29-1,.,CSAARLAGHNEQFF,TGCAGCGCCGCAAGACTAGCGGGACACAATGAGCAGTTCTTC
TRBD2,TRBJ2-7,TRBV5-4,.,CASSGWTSHEQYF,TGTGCCAGCAGCGGGTGGACTAGCCACGAGCAGTACTTC
.,TRBJ2-7,TRBV5-4,once,CASSTNYEQYF,TGTGCCAGCAGTACTAACTACGAGCAGTACTTC
TRBD1,TRBJ2-7,TRBV6-1,.,CASRGRQGTAYEQYF,TGTGCCAGCAGGGGACGACAGGGAACAGCCTACGAGCAGTACTTC
.,TRBJ2-1,TRBV6-4,.,CASSDSGGYNEQFF,TGTGCCAGCAGTGACTCTGGGGGCTACAATGAGCAGTTCTTC
.,TRBJ1-2,TRBV30,few,CAWSGTRGGYTF,TGTGCCTGGAGTGGAACTCGCGGTGGCTACACCTTC
TRBD1,TRBJ1-2,TRBV27,.,CASSSGQGRVYGYTF,TGTGCCAGCAGTTCCGGACAGGGTAGGGTCTATGGCTACACCTTC
.,TRBJ2-5,TRBV18,.,CASSPPPEGGVQYF,TGTGCCAGCTCACCACCCCCAGAAGGGGGGGTCCAGTACTTC
.,TRBJ2-3,TRBV6-5,.,CASRAGGAVSDTQYF,TGTGCCAGCAGGGCTGGGGGCGCGGTGTCAGATACGCAGTATTTT
.,TRBJ2-3,TRBV6-4,.,CASSDSGRFTDTQYF,TGTGCCAGCAGTGACTCGGGACGTTTCACAGATACGCAGTATTTT
.,TRBJ1-2,TRBV14,.,CASSQVGSAFGYTF,TGTGCCAGCAGCCAAGTAGGCAGCGCCTTTGGCTACACCTTC
TRBD1,TRBJ2-7,TRBV5-6,once,CASRSDRGVPYEQYF,TGTGCCAGCAGGTCCGACAGGGGAGTTCCCTACGAGCAGTACTTC
.,TRBJ1-5,TRBV7-6,few,CASSSQVGWNQPQHF,TGTGCCAGCAGCTCTCAGGTGGGATGGAATCAGCCCCAGCATTTT
.,TRBJ2-2,TRBV9,.,CASSFRRAPNTGELFF,TGTGCCAGCAGCTTTAGACGGGCCCCGAACACCGGGGAGCTGTTTTTT
TRBD1,TRBJ2-5,TRBV6-1,.,CASRVTGERETQYF,TGTGCCAGCAGAGTGACAGGGGAGAGAGAGACCCAGTACTTC
TRBD1,TRBJ2-7,TRBV5-1,.,CASSAGQGYSYEQYF,TGCGCCAGCAGCGCGGGACAGGGATATTCCTACGAGCAGTACTTC
.,TRBJ1-1,TRBV6-5,.,CASSFRNTEAFF,TGTGCCAGCAGTTTTAGAAACACTGAAGCTTTCTTT
TRBD1,TRBJ2-7,TRBV6-5,.,CASSWTGGYEQYF,TGTGCCAGCAGTTGGACAGGGGGCTACGAGCAGTACTTC
TRBD1,TRBJ2-7,TRBV5-5,.,CASSASWTGSLYEQYF,TGTGCCAGCAGCGCCTCCTGGACAGGGTCCCTCTACGAGCAGTACTTC
TRBD1,TRBJ1-2,TRBV27,.,CASRLTGGSYGYTF,TGTGCCAGCAGGCTTACAGGGGGCAGCTATGGCTACACCTTC
TRBD1,TRBJ2-7,TRBV6-5,.,CASHQNRGTYEQYF,TGTGCCAGCCACCAAAACAGGGGAACGTACGAGCAGTACTTC
.,TRBJ2-1,TRBV7-2,.,CASSLEAASYNEQFF,TGTGCCAGCAGCTTAGAAGCGGCCTCCTACAATGAGCAGTTCTTC
.,TRBJ2-1,TRBV30,.,CAWSREGLNNEQFF,TGTGCCTGGAGTCGTGAGGGTCTCAACAATGAGCAGTTCTTC
.,TRBJ2-2,TRBV7-9,once,CASSLEPANTGELFF,TGTGCCAGCAGCTTAGAACCCGCGAACACCGGGGAGCTGTTTTTT
.,TRBJ1-6,TRBV27,.,CASSPELNLNSPLHF,TGTGCCAGCAGCCCCGAGCTTAACCTTAATTCACCCCTCCACTTT
.,TRBJ1-5,TRBV12-5,.,CASGLGQSGNQPQHF,TGTGCTAGTGGTTTGGGACAGAGTGGCAATCAGCCCCAGCATTTT
.,TRBJ2-7,TRBV6-1,.,CASSESQTALSYEQYF,TGTGCCAGCAGTGAATCCCAGACAGCCCTCTCCTACGAGCAGTACTTC